One sample yielded the 9 T cell receptor beta chains listed below, sequenced in a study of CDR3 diversity in severe acne. TCRdb called the PCR reads again in MiXCR, with one record for every CDR3 protein. The profile shows fewer than 90,000 distinct CDR3 sequences, under 60% of them singletons. The sequenced sample was blood. The origin of the receptors is a male donor in good health, without acne.

By proportion, this clonotype is medium-sized (0.01 to 0.1%). The chain recombines TRBV24-1 with TRBJ2-5; no definite D call. There are 12 residues in the CDR3. V dropped 4 bases and J dropped 4 bases, with 6 bases sitting between them. Germline values: CDR1 KGHDR, CDR2 SFDVKD. The CDR3 sequence: CATSEGAETQYF. For the CDR3, the DNA is TGTGCCACCAGTGAAGGTGCAGAGACCCAGTACTTC.

This clonotype has a handful of counts. J is TRBJ1-1 and V is TRBV7-9; 7 bases match TRBD1. Trimming at V came to 0 bases and at J to 1 base, leaving 2 bases not matched to a gene. Germline V gene data show CDR1 as SEHNR and CDR2 as FQNEAQ (reference sequence). This CDR3 spans 15 amino acids. The CDR3 is CASSLAGGRNTEAFF. CDR3 nucleotides: TGTGCCAGCAGCTTAGCAGGGGGCAGGAACACTGAAGCTTTCTTT.

The rearrangement joins TRBV20-1 to TRBJ1-2, with D perhaps matching TRBD1 (6 bases). The germline V gene encodes CDR1 DFQATT and CDR2 SNEGSKA (reference sequence). Trimming took off 5 bases at V and 5 bases at J, with 18 bases between the two ends. This CDR3 comprises 14 residues. The CDR3 region has the DNA TGCAGTGCTCCAGCCCCCGGGACACCGTATGGCTACACCTTC. It yields the protein CSAPAPGTPYGYTF.

This clonotype was counted once. This chain connects TRBV2 to TRBJ2-7; no definite D call. Germline V gene sequence: CDR1 SNHLY, CDR2 FYNNEI. V was clipped by 4 bases and J by 7 bases, with 14 bases between them. The CDR3 length is 13 residues. This CDR3 is CASSADLPTEQYF. Written as DNA, the CDR3 is TGTGCCAGCAGTGCGGACCTACCTACGGAGCAGTACTTC.

This clonotype occurred many times. The V and J genes are TRBV29-1 and TRBJ2-3; 7 nucleotides line up with TRBD2. The V segment lost 7 bases and the J segment 2 bases; nucleotides outside the gene matches: 3. This CDR3 contains 12 residues. Germline V gene sequence: CDR1 SQVTM, CDR2 ANQGSEA. For the CDR3, the DNA is TGCAGCGCAGCGGGGAACACAGATACGCAGTATTTT. Its translation: CSAAGNTDTQYF.

A few counts support this clonotype. This chain links TRBV5-1 with TRBJ2-6; D ambiguous. This CDR3 comprises 16 residues. The V and J ends lost 3 bases and 0 bases respectively, with 10 bases between them. Germline V lookup: CDR1 SGHRS, CDR2 YFSETQ. The CDR3 spells CASSSLAHSGANVLTF. CDR3 nucleotides: TGCGCCAGCAGCTCGCTCGCCCACTCTGGGGCCAACGTCCTGACTTTC.

This clonotype was seen ten or more times. J is TRBJ2-5 and V is TRBV6-1; a possible D gene is TRBD1 (6 bases). This CDR3 comprises 15 residues. V was trimmed by 0 bases and J by 5 bases, leaving 13 bases between them. Germline assignment: CDR1 MNHNS and CDR2 SASEGT. CDR3 nucleotides: TGTGCCAGCAGTGAAGCGGAACAGGGTGGGGAGACCCAGTACTTC. Its translation is CASSEAEQGGETQYF.

This clonotype has a count of ten or more. The chain joins TRBV30 to TRBJ1-2, with D perhaps TRBD1 (6 bases). This CDR3 spans 13 amino acids. Germline loops: CDR1 GTSNPN, CDR2 SVGIG (reference sequence). V was shortened by 4 bases and J by 0 bases, with 9 bases between the two germline ends. The chain's CDR3 is CAWKQGTNYGYTF. DNA of the CDR3: TGTGCCTGGAAACAGGGCACTAACTATGGCTACACCTTC. The variable domain in full, with the rest retrieved from reference TRBV30 and TRBJ1-2, is SQTIHQWPATLVQPVGSPLSLECTVEGTSNPNLYWYRQAAGRGLQLLFYSVGIGQISSEVPQNLSASRPQDRQFILSSKKLLLSDSGFYLCAWKQGTNYGYTFGSGTRLTVV.

Remarks on this clonotype: This could be a read error, since a much larger clone is one nucleotide away. The V call is TRBV12-3 or TRBV12-4, the J call TRBJ1-2; D perhaps matches TRBD1 (5 bases). V gave up 1 base and J gave up 7 bases, with 13 bases separating them. The CDR3 length is 14 residues. The CDR3 region is CASSLEGGASGYTF. CDR3 nucleotides: TGTGCCAGCAGTTTAGAAGGCGGGGCTAGTGGCTACACCTTC.